This T cell receptor beta chain stems from a study of beta chain features in type 1 diabetes. Findings of the study overall: Possible PCR preference for shorter templates applied equally to patients and controls. Sequencing used cDNA, and cells with high TCR expression could therefore be over-represented. A closer apparent resemblance between naive, central memory and Treg TCRB repertoires was seen in patients than in healthy donors.

Expressed TCRB transcripts were sequenced after all isolated RNA was converted to cDNA. Profiling relied on immunoSEQ multiplex PCR, and the TCRdb table lists in-frame clones only, not all of them. Here the sample spans about 150,000 clones, roughly 10% being singletons. Markers CD45RO/CCR7/CD25/CD127/CD95/CD27 served to sort CD4+ naive, central memory, regulatory and stem cell-like memory cells. A word on this clone: Its antigen remains unidentified.

The CDR3 has 13 amino acids. Germline CDR1 and CDR2: LGHNA and YNFKEQ. Trimming pared 1 base from V and 7 bases from J, leaving 10 bases between. This chain joins TRBV4-2 and TRBJ1-1; no clear D. Specimen: central memory CD4+ T cells from blood. The receptor was derived from a man younger than 35 in good health. This chain's CDR3 is CASSQVRGIEAFF. The CDR3 DNA is TGTGCCAGCAGCCAAGTTCGGGGTATTGAAGCTTTCTTT.